This T cell receptor (beta chain) originates from a study of blood T cell repertoires in COVID-19. As for the study in general: Sources were T cells, B-cell-depleted T cells, or PBMCs; the material itself was cDNA or gDNA.

This CDR3 spans 14 amino acids. Germline CDR1 reads SNHLY; CDR2 reads FYNNEI. V lost 1 base and J lost 6, with 10 bases in between. Those enrolled, adults aged about 18 to 89 years, came from about two dozen US areas. Clinical histories supplied by participants themselves formed the basis of cohort assignment. This clone was seen a single time. Profiling relied on immunoSEQ multiplex PCR, and the TCRdb table lists in-frame clones only, not all of them. The table records hundreds of thousands of clones, about 85% of them present only once. The material sequenced was PBMCs or T cells enriched from blood (not recorded which). The receptor's source is a woman between 18 and 30 years old with acute COVID-19. The V gene is TRBV2, the J gene TRBJ2-1; unclear D gene. The CDR3 DNA reads as TGTGCCAGCAGTGAAGGAGGTTTGACCAATGAGCAGTTCTTC. It is translated as CASSEGGLTNEQFF.